The present T cell receptor (beta chain) was sequenced within a study of shared clonotypes between healthy human individuals. Assay: immunoSEQ multiplex PCR; the TCRdb copy retains only in-frame clones and omits some. This table holds some 2.1 million clones, over 85% found once. Selected positively for CCR7 and CD45RO-negative, naive CD8 cells excluded terminally differentiated effector memory CD45RA+ cells. Trimming took 5 bases from V and 4 from J; bases not matched to a gene: 14. CDR1 is SGHAT, CDR2 FQNNGV, per germline. This CDR3 has 17 amino acids. The TCR originated in a man younger than 30 in good health. The sequenced sample consisted of naive CD8+ T cells sorted from blood. This chain links TRBV11-2 with TRBJ2-3; 8 bases agree with TRBD2. The CDR3 sequence is CASSPPAPGLESDTQYF. CDR3 sequence (DNA): TGTGCCAGCAGCCCCCCCGCCCCGGGACTAGAATCAGATACGCAGTATTTT.